A single sample is the source of the 10 T cell receptor beta chains below, sequenced in a study of control samples from healthy donors and cancer patients. Sequenced by immunoSEQ multiplex PCR; TCRdb stores in-frame clones only, minus some. Of approximately 160,000 clones listed, 90% to 95% are singletons. The sequencing input was blood. The receptors were gathered from a woman aged 25-40 years in good health.

The chain is built from TRBV16 and TRBJ1-5; a weak D match, TRBD1 (5 bases). Germline lookup yields CDR1 KGHSY and CDR2 FQNENV. The germline V and J ends were trimmed by 0 bases and 0 bases, with 12 bases remaining between them. CDR3 length equals 17 residues. Here the CDR3 DNA reads TGTGCCAGCAGCCAATCAGGAGGCAGGGATAGCAATCAGCCCCAGCATTTT. Protein sequence: CASSQSGGRDSNQPQHF.

This clone appeared a few times. J is TRBJ2-2 and V is TRBV6-2 or TRBV6-3; D remains ambiguous. The CDR3 is 14 residues long. The V gene lost 2 bases and the J gene lost 4 bases, with 8 bases spanning the gap. Germline CDR1 is MNHEY and CDR2 is SVGEGT. CDR3 loop: CASSYAAATGELFF. The CDR3 DNA is TGTGCCAGCAGTTACGCGGCGGCCACCGGGGAGCTGTTTTTT.

The chain has TRBV19 and TRBJ1-5; unclear D gene. Trimming took off 3 bases at V and 3 bases at J, with 9 bases between the two ends. The CDR3 spans 14 residues. Germline CDR1 LNHDA, CDR2 SQIVND (reference sequence). In nucleotides, the CDR3 is TGTGCCAGTAGTATCCGGAGACTCAATCAGCCCCAGCATTTT. This sequence encodes CASSIRRLNQPQHF.

This chain uses TRBV28 with TRBJ2-3; 10 bases are shared with TRBD2. The CDR3 has 17 residues. Germline CDR1 reads MDHEN; CDR2 reads SYDVKM. With V trimmed by 3 bases and J by 5 bases, 11 bases remained unmatched. In DNA, the CDR3 is TGTGCCAGCAGTTTGTCCGTCGTAGCGGGAGGCAGAGATACGCAGTATTTT. This translates into CASSLSVVAGGRDTQYF.

The chain is built from TRBV30 and TRBJ2-3; TRBD2 agrees at 7 bases. This CDR3 contains 13 residues. The ends lost 4 bases at V and 4 bases at J; junction bases unmatched: 5. The germline gives CDR1 GTSNPN, CDR2 SVGIG (reference sequence). CDR3: CAWKKGGADTQYF. In DNA, the CDR3 is TGTGCCTGGAAAAAGGGAGGGGCAGATACGCAGTATTTT. Full variable domain (outside the CDR3, taken from reference TRBV30 and TRBJ2-3): SQTIHQWPATLVQPVGSPLSLECTVEGTSNPNLYWYRQAAGRGLQLLFYSVGIGQISSEVPQNLSASRPQDRQFILSSKKLLLSDSGFYLCAWKKGGADTQYFGPGTRLTVL.

The V and J genes are TRBV4-2 and TRBJ2-7, with D possibly matching TRBD2 (6 bases). Germline V gene sequence: CDR1 LGHNA, CDR2 YNFKEQ. V was cut by 2 bases and J by 0 bases, with 11 bases left in between. This CDR3 is 15 amino acids long. CDR3 sequence (DNA): TGTGCCAGCAGCCAATTCGCGCGGGGCTCCTACGAGCAGTACTTC. Translated, it gives CASSQFARGSYEQYF.

V is TRBV6-6 and J is TRBJ2-7; D unclear. Trimming removed 4 bases at V and 3 bases at J, with 16 bases between. The CDR3 totals 15 residues. The germline gives CDR1 MNHNY, CDR2 SVGAGI (reference sequence). As DNA, the CDR3 is TGTGCCAGCAGTTTCCGAGACGGCCGCCACTACGAGCAGTACTTC. Encoded protein: CASSFRDGRHYEQYF.

The chain uses TRBV14 and TRBJ2-7, with 11 bases fitting TRBD2. The CDR3 sequence is 15 residues long. Germline CDR1 reads SGHDN; CDR2 reads FVKESK. Trimming removed 4 bases from V and 11 bases from J; junction bases left unmatched: 13. CDR3 protein: CASSLTPLAGGVKYF. The CDR3 DNA reads TGTGCCAGCAGCCTAACGCCTCTAGCGGGAGGAGTGAAGTACTTC.

This clone has a single count. The gene calls are TRBV4-2 and TRBJ2-2, with D possibly TRBD2 on 7 matching bases. The CDR3 consists of 15 residues. Germline CDR1 and CDR2: LGHNA and YNFKEQ. V was shortened by 4 bases and J by 6 bases, with 15 bases between the two germline ends. DNA of the CDR3: TGTGCCAGCAGCCCGGGGCGGGGGCGCTCCGGGGAGCTGTTTTTT. It is translated as CASSPGRGRSGELFF.

Concerning this clone: An end of the junction does not agree with germline; a read error may underlie this. The chain has TRBV28 and TRBJ1-2, with D uncertain. The germline CDR1 and CDR2 sequences are MDHEN and SYDVKM. CDR3 length: 10 residues. The CDR3 protein is CASSFEGLVF. Here the CDR3 DNA reads TGTGCCAGCAGTTTCGAGGGATTAGTCTTC.